This TCR beta chain is drawn from a study of Ad26.COV2.S vaccination and SARS-CoV-2 variants. In the study overall: Administration of Ad26.COV2.S was intramuscular, either once or twice 56 days apart.

With 4 bases clipped from V and 8 bases from J, the junction kept 5 bases outside the gene matches. CDR3 size: 13 residues. The germline V gene has CDR1 SQVTM and CDR2 ANQGSEA. Sequencing was performed with immunoSEQ multiplex PCR; in TCRdb, only in-frame clones are kept and a portion is missing. The sample lists more than 300,000 clones, about 86% occurring once. Treatment defined: about 20 received Ad26.COV2.S at low or high dose, single or two shots; about 5 received placebo; per-sample allocation not given. Specimens were obtained on day 63 following the first vaccine or placebo injection. This clone was recorded only once.

The chain employs TRBV29-1 and TRBJ2-4, with 10 bases fitting TRBD1. The source is a person between 18 and 65 years old who received the Ad26.COV2.S COVID-19 vaccine or a placebo. The source material was peripheral blood, sampled in a trial of Ad26.COV2.S vaccine versus placebo. CDR3 DNA: TGCAGCGTTGGAGGAGGACAGGGGGACATTCAGTACTTC. Translation gives CSVGGGQGDIQYF.